These 30 T cell receptor beta chains were all obtained from the same sample, sequenced in a study of blood T cells in healthy people across ages. A second 7 to 11 cycle PCR used barcoded and J-beta primers. MiXCR was run by TCRdb on the 5' RACE reads, yielding one entry per CDR3 protein. Of roughly 860,000 distinct CDR3 sequences listed, around two thirds were seen once; the top ten hold around a quarter. Sequencing was done on a sample of blood. The source is a man aged 25 to 40 in good health.

This clonotype showed up just a few times. V is TRBV3-1 and J is TRBJ2-3, with D possibly matching TRBD2 (5 bases). V lost 5 bases to trimming and J lost 10 bases, with 19 bases between them. The CDR3 sequence is 14 residues long. CDR1 and CDR2 from the germline V gene are LGHDT and YNNKEL (reference sequence). The CDR3 DNA sequence: TGTGCCAGCAGCTCGAGGGAGTCGAAGGCTGCGCAGTATTTT. It codes for CASSSRESKAAQYF.

The V gene is TRBV20-1, the J gene TRBJ2-1, with TRBD2 matching 9 bases. This CDR3 comprises 14 residues. J was trimmed by 9 bases and V by 6 bases; bases with no gene match: 12. Per the germline V gene, CDR1 is DFQATT and CDR2 is SNEGSKA (reference sequence). The CDR3 coding sequence is TGCAGTGCCGGGACTAGCCCGGGTATCGGTGAGCAGTTCTTC. As protein: CSAGTSPGIGEQFF.

The chain uses TRBV6-1 and TRBJ2-2, with 11 bases fitting TRBD2. This CDR3 has 15 amino acids. Losses at the gene ends were 5 bases for V and 7 bases for J; bases not matched to a gene: 6. The germline V gene encodes CDR1 MNHNS and CDR2 SASEGT. This CDR3 reads CASSSLAGVNGELFF. The CDR3, as DNA: TGTGCCAGCAGTTCACTAGCGGGGGTGAACGGGGAGCTGTTTTTT.

In its sample, this clonotype was seen once. The V call is TRBV28, the J call TRBJ2-7, with 9 positions matching TRBD1. Germline V gives CDR1 MDHEN, CDR2 SYDVKM. Trimming took 8 bases from V and 4 from J; bases not matched to a gene: 9. The CDR3 totals 14 residues. For the CDR3, the DNA is TGTGCCAGCCGCAGGACAGGGGACGCTTACGAGCAGTACTTC. Amino acid sequence: CASRRTGDAYEQYF.

V and J are TRBV28 and TRBJ2-4, with D tentatively TRBD1 or TRBD2 (5 bases each). Judging by the DNA end, TRBJ2-7 fits better; the J call may be wrong. CDR3 size: 14 residues. The germline CDR1 and CDR2 sequences are MDHEN and SYDVKM. The CDR3 loop is CASRSGTDDYEQYF. The DNA of the CDR3 is TGTGCCAGCAGGTCCGGGACGGATGACTACGAGCAGTACTTC.

This rearrangement joins TRBV7-2 to TRBJ2-3; D could derive from TRBD1 or TRBD2 (5 bases each). V lost 3 bases to trimming and J lost 1 base, with 23 bases between them. CDR3 length: 19 residues. Germline V lookup: CDR1 SGHTA, CDR2 FQGNSA. CDR3 DNA sequence: TGTGCCAGCAGCTTCACCGGGGCCCAAGGCGGGTTGGGCACAGATACGCAGTATTTT. This gives the protein CASSFTGAQGGLGTDTQYF.

Ten or more counts support this clonotype. The J gene is TRBJ2-1, the V gene TRBV2; 10 positions match TRBD1. V lost 7 bases and J lost 5; bases outside the gene matches: 8. The CDR3 totals 15 residues. CDR1 is SNHLY, CDR2 FYNNEI, per germline. The DNA of the CDR3 is TGTGCCAGCACCTTTCCCGGGACAGGGGACAATGAGCAGTTCTTC. This gives the protein CASTFPGTGDNEQFF.

The chain employs TRBV29-1 and TRBJ2-5; 10 nucleotides align to TRBD1. V shed 2 bases and J 2 bases; nucleotides not matched to a gene: 8. Germline values: CDR1 SQVTM, CDR2 ANQGSEA. This CDR3 has 16 amino acids. CDR3 DNA sequence: TGCAGCGTTGAAAAATTGGGACAGGGGAAACAAGAGACCCAGTACTTC. Amino acids: CSVEKLGQGKQETQYF.

The V and J genes are TRBV20-1 and TRBJ2-1, with 14 bases that match TRBD2. The length of the CDR3 is 16 residues. The V gene's germline CDR1 is DFQATT and CDR2 SNEGSKA (reference sequence). Trimming cost V 5 bases and J 0 bases; bases outside gene matches: 3. DNA of the CDR3: TGCAGTGCTGGCGGGACTAGCGGGAGCTCCTACAATGAGCAGTTCTTC. As protein: CSAGGTSGSSYNEQFF.

The chain couples TRBV12-3 or TRBV12-4 to TRBJ2-3; 8 nucleotides align to TRBD1. The V gene end was trimmed by 5 bases and the J gene end by 3 bases; junction bases not matched to a gene: 4. CDR3 size: 14 residues. The CDR3 here is CASSLDRVTDTQYF. The CDR3 bases are TGTGCCAGCAGTCTGGACAGGGTAACAGATACGCAGTATTTT.

The CDR3 nucleotides are TGTGCCAGCAGTGAACTTAGGGGAGGGCACACTGAAGCTTTCTTT. Translation: CASSELRGGHTEAFF. The V gene is TRBV2, the J gene TRBJ1-1; a possible D gene is TRBD1 (5 bases). Germline V gives CDR1 SNHLY, CDR2 FYNNEI. V gave up 2 bases and J gave up 3 bases, with 13 bases separating them. The CDR3 has 15 amino acids.

This clonotype appeared once. This chain joins TRBV20-1 and TRBJ1-2, with TRBD1 identical over 7 bases. Per germline, CDR1 DFQATT and CDR2 SNEGSKA (reference sequence). V lost 2 bases and J lost 8; bases outside the gene matches: 5. This CDR3 spans 12 amino acids. In DNA form, the CDR3 reads TGCAGTGCTAGACAGGGGGGCTGGGGCTACACCTTC. It yields the protein CSARQGGWGYTF.

The rearrangement uses TRBV21-1 and TRBJ2-1; TRBD1 is taken as the D call from the table, unchecked against the DNA. TRBV21-1 is labeled a pseudogene. This CDR3 contains 13 residues. CDR3 in DNA: TGTGCCAGCAGCAACAGGGGGCGGAATGAGCAGTTCTTC. Translation gives CASSNRGRNEQFF.

The J gene is TRBJ2-3, the V gene TRBV5-1, with 7 bases identical to TRBD2. The CDR3 consists of 17 residues. V trimming: 0 bases; J trimming: 1 base; junction bases outside the gene matches: 8. From germline, CDR1 is SGHRS and CDR2 YFSETQ. The CDR3 DNA follows: TGCGCCAGCAGCTTGGTGGGCTCGGCGGGGGGCACAGATACGCAGTATTTT. This codes for CASSLVGSAGGTDTQYF.

The CDR3 sequence: CASSVDVRNEQFF. In DNA form, the CDR3 reads TGTGCCAGCAGCGTGGACGTGAGGAATGAGCAGTTCTTC. J is TRBJ2-1 and V is TRBV9; D unresolved. CDR3 length: 13 residues. Trimming pared 2 bases from V and 7 bases from J, leaving 10 bases between. Germline values: CDR1 SGDLS, CDR2 YYNGEE.

J is TRBJ2-1 and V is TRBV5-4; D not certain. Trimming shortened V by 4 bases and J by 0 bases, and 17 bases separated the two germline ends. This CDR3 comprises 17 residues. CDR1 and CDR2 from the germline V gene are SGHNT and YYREEE (reference sequence). This chain's CDR3 is CASSPTSAWSSYNEQFF. The CDR3, as DNA: TGTGCCAGCAGCCCGACCAGCGCCTGGAGCTCCTACAATGAGCAGTTCTTC.

The CDR3 reads CAISEPWDREPSSTDTQYF. CDR3 nucleotide sequence: TGTGCCATCAGTGAGCCGTGGGACAGGGAACCTTCTAGCACAGATACGCAGTATTTT. V and J are TRBV10-3 and TRBJ2-3; 9 nucleotides align to TRBD1. V was clipped by 2 bases and J by 0 bases; unmatched bases: 12. CDR3 length equals 19 residues. From germline, CDR1 is ENHRY and CDR2 SYGVKD.

The chain has TRBV5-8 and TRBJ1-2; D unclear. Germline V gene lookup returns CDR1 SGHTS and CDR2 YDEGEE. This CDR3 contains 12 residues. Trimming cost V 2 bases and J 8 bases, with 10 bases left between them. Here the CDR3 DNA reads TGTGCCAGCAGCTTAAAGGGAAGGGGCTACACCTTC. This sequence encodes CASSLKGRGYTF.

The chain has TRBV3-1 and TRBJ1-2; D not resolved. Trimming stripped 5 bases from V and 5 bases from J, with 12 bases between. The germline gives CDR1 LGHDT, CDR2 YNNKEL (reference sequence). The CDR3 covers 13 residues. Here the CDR3 DNA reads TGTGCCAGCAGCTACAGCGAATCTTATGGCTACACCTTC. Its protein product is CASSYSESYGYTF.

J is TRBJ2-1 and V is TRBV6-8; 7 bases are shared with TRBD1. This CDR3 spans 14 amino acids. Germline V gene sequence: CDR1 MNHGY, CDR2 SAAAGT. The ends lost 5 bases at V and 6 bases at J; junction bases unmatched: 7. The CDR3 nucleotides are TGTGCCAGCAGTACTGGGGCAGGGGGCAATGAGCAGTTCTTC. It yields the protein CASSTGAGGNEQFF.

This clonotype was detected ten times or more. The chain employs TRBV6-6 and TRBJ2-7; possible D gene TRBD1, 5 bases. V was trimmed by 8 bases and J by 1 base, leaving 9 bases between them. Germline CDR1 is MNHNY and CDR2 is SVGAGI (reference sequence). This CDR3 has 12 residues. This CDR3 reads CASSAGSYEQYF. The CDR3 DNA reads as TGTGCCAGCTCAGCAGGGTCCTACGAGCAGTACTTC.

This rearrangement joins TRBV7-9 to TRBJ1-2, with TRBD1 matching over 8 bases. Germline V gives CDR1 SEHNR, CDR2 FQNEAQ (reference sequence). The J segment lost 4 bases and the V segment lost 8 bases, leaving 9 bases of the junction unmatched. CDR3 length: 14 amino acids. CDR3 coding DNA: TGTGCCAGCGGTCGGACAGGGAAGGCCTATGGCTACACCTTC. It encodes CASGRTGKAYGYTF.

The rearrangement joins TRBV6-1 to TRBJ2-7; no clear D gene. This CDR3 is built from 16 residues. Germline V lookup: CDR1 MNHNS, CDR2 SASEGT. The germline V and J ends were trimmed by 4 bases and 7 bases, with 23 bases remaining between them. The CDR3 loop reads CASSVYPGSGFEEQYF. For the CDR3, the DNA is TGTGCCAGCAGTGTCTATCCGGGCAGTGGATTCGAGGAGCAGTACTTC.

This chain's CDR3 is CASSWTGIIGETQYF. CDR3 nucleotides: TGTGCCAGCAGTTGGACAGGGATTATTGGAGAGACCCAGTACTTC. The rearrangement joins TRBV2 to TRBJ2-5; 8 bases match TRBD1. Looked up from germline, CDR1 is SNHLY and CDR2 is FYNNEI. Unmatched junction bases numbered 9, after V lost 5 bases and J lost 4 bases. The CDR3 sequence is 15 residues long.

The V call is TRBV9, the J call TRBJ2-1; 9 positions match TRBD1. J gave up 0 bases and V 1 base, and 8 bases lay outside the gene matches. Germline lookup yields CDR1 SGDLS and CDR2 YYNGEE. The CDR3 sequence is 18 residues long. CDR3 region: CASSVMGQGESSYNEQFF. The CDR3 DNA sequence: TGTGCCAGCAGCGTAATGGGACAGGGAGAGAGCTCCTACAATGAGCAGTTCTTC. Drawing the rest from reference TRBV9 and TRBJ2-1, the complete variable domain is DSGVTQTPKHLITATGQRVTLRCSPRSGDLSVYWYQQSLDQGLQFLIQYYNGEERAKGNILERFSAQQFPDLHSELNLSSLELGDSALYFCASSVMGQGESSYNEQFFGPGTRLTVL.

The chain joins TRBV25-1 to TRBJ2-1; 10 bases are shared with TRBD1. Germline CDR1 and CDR2: MGHDK and SYGVNS. Trimming cost V 3 bases and J 7 bases; bases outside gene matches: 9. The CDR3 runs 16 residues. The chain's CDR3 is CASSDLGTGVGNEQFF. CDR3 in DNA: TGTGCCAGCAGTGACCTAGGGACAGGGGTTGGGAATGAGCAGTTCTTC.

A single count supports this clonotype. The gene calls are TRBV12-3 or TRBV12-4 and TRBJ2-7; TRBD1 aligns across 9 bases. The J call may be incorrect, as the DNA end agrees better with TRBJ2-1. This CDR3 has 14 residues. The CDR3 here is CASQPGQGYNEQFF. The CDR3 DNA reads as TGTGCCAGTCAGCCGGGACAGGGCTACAATGAGCAGTTCTTC.

In this sample, this clonotype turned up a few times. This sequence joins TRBV7-2 and TRBJ2-7; perhaps D is TRBD1 or TRBD2 (5 bases each). The CDR3 covers 15 residues. V was cut by 5 bases and J by 6 bases, with 20 bases left in between. Germline V gene lookup returns CDR1 SGHTA and CDR2 FQGNSA. CDR3 in DNA: TGTGCCAGCAGCCGATTCGAGTGGGGGAAAGGCGAGCAGTACTTC. It translates to CASSRFEWGKGEQYF. Filled out from reference TRBV7-2 and TRBJ2-7, the complete variable domain reads GAGVSQSPSNKVTEKGKDVELRCDPISGHTALYWYRQSLGQGLEFLIYFQGNSAPDKSGLPSDRFSAERTGGSVSTLTIQRTQQEDSAVYLCASSRFEWGKGEQYFGPGTRLTVT.

The rearrangement uses TRBV6-2 or TRBV6-3 and TRBJ2-6; D gene uncertain. Deletions cut 6 bases from V and 0 bases from J, with 9 bases between. Germline values: CDR1 MNHEY, CDR2 SVGEGT. The CDR3 contains 15 residues. The CDR3 protein is CASSNSFSGANVLTF. Written as DNA, the CDR3 is TGTGCCAGCAGCAACAGTTTCTCTGGGGCCAACGTCCTGACTTTC.

This clonotype came up a few times. V is TRBV5-1 and J is TRBJ2-7, with TRBD2 matching 10 bases. Germline V gene data show CDR1 as SGHRS and CDR2 as YFSETQ. The V gene end was trimmed by 1 base and the J gene end by 3 bases; junction bases not matched to a gene: 1. The CDR3 covers 14 residues. CDR3 sequence (DNA): TGCGCCAGCAGCTTGACTAGCGGGGACTACGAGCAGTACTTC. It is translated as CASSLTSGDYEQYF.